The 28 T cell receptor beta chains below come from one sample, sequenced in a study of T cells after yellow fever vaccination. TCRdb passed the 5' RACE reads through MiXCR, listing each CDR3 protein once. Among some 150,000 distinct CDR3 sequences listed, approximately 9.9% were seen once. Sequencing was performed on CD8+ T cells sorted from PBMCs, taken 45 days after the yellow fever booster vaccination. These receptors came from a man between 18 and 29 years old who received the YFV17D yellow fever vaccine.

This clonotype turned up a few times. The CDR3 loop is CASSRRGSQNTEAFF. The CDR3 DNA reads as TGCGCCAGCAGCCGCCGAGGCAGCCAGAACACTGAAGCTTTCTTT. V usage is TRBV5-1 and J usage is TRBJ1-1; D uncertain. V gave up 4 bases and J gave up 1 base, with 14 bases separating them. The CDR3 runs 15 residues. CDR1 and CDR2 from the germline V gene are SGHRS and YFSETQ.

This clonotype was seen only a few times. The chain has TRBV20-1 and TRBJ1-5; perhaps TRBD1 as D (5 bases). Germline lookup yields CDR1 DFQATT and CDR2 SNEGSKA (reference sequence). Trimming stripped 2 bases from V and 2 bases from J, with 7 bases between. The CDR3 extends over 13 amino acids. The CDR3 protein is CSARSRGNQPQHF. CDR3 nucleotide sequence: TGCAGTGCTAGATCCAGGGGCAATCAGCCCCAGCATTTT.

This clonotype was seen a handful of times. The J gene is TRBJ2-6, the V gene TRBV27; D gene uncertain. The CDR3 length is 15 residues. The germline CDR1 and CDR2 sequences are MNHEY and SMNVEV (reference sequence). The V end was cut by 3 bases, the J end by 0 bases, with 6 bases between. The CDR3 coding sequence is TGTGCCAGCAGTTTCTCCGACTCTGGGGCCAACGTCCTGACTTTC. Residues: CASSFSDSGANVLTF.

Ten or more counts support this clonotype. V and J are TRBV4-1 and TRBJ2-3; the D is unclear. This CDR3 spans 15 amino acids. V lost 0 bases and J 5 bases, leaving 12 bases between the germline ends. The germline V gene encodes CDR1 MGHRA and CDR2 YSYEKL. DNA for the CDR3: TGCGCCAGCAGCCAAGAACACACGGACGGAGATACGCAGTATTTT. It yields the protein CASSQEHTDGDTQYF.

The rearrangement uses TRBV7-9 and TRBJ2-2; D unresolved. The CDR3 consists of 15 residues. Trimming removed 1 base from V and 2 bases from J, with 8 bases in between. Germline values: CDR1 SEHNR, CDR2 FQNEAQ (reference sequence). The CDR3 loop is CASSLEGRNTGELFF. CDR3 bases: TGTGCCAGCAGCTTAGAAGGCCGAAACACCGGGGAGCTGTTTTTT.

This clonotype was counted between two and nine times. This chain uses TRBV9 with TRBJ2-5; a possible D gene is TRBD2 (5 bases). The germline V gene encodes CDR1 SGDLS and CDR2 YYNGEE. The V end lost 0 bases, the J end lost 5 bases, and 5 bases lay between the germline ends. The CDR3 length is 12 residues. CDR3 DNA: TGTGCCAGCAGCGTAGGAGGGGAGACCCAGTACTTC. It yields the protein CASSVGGETQYF.

This clonotype was seen a handful of times. This chain links TRBV6-2 or TRBV6-3 with TRBJ2-5; D ambiguous. The CDR3 covers 10 residues. Germline loops: CDR1 MNHEY, CDR2 SVGEGT. Between the trimmed V and J ends, which lost 7 bases and 3 bases, there was a span of 3 bases. DNA of the CDR3: TGTGCCAGCATCGAAGAGACCCAGTACTTC. Its translation: CASIEETQYF.

This clonotype was detected many times. V usage is TRBV7-2 and J usage is TRBJ2-3, with TRBD2 identical over 7 bases. The CDR3 loop spans 17 amino acids. Trimming cost V 1 base and J 0 bases; bases outside gene matches: 7. CDR1 is SGHTA, CDR2 FQGNSA, per germline. The CDR3 DNA sequence: TGTGCCAGCAGCTTAGTCGAGCGGGGAGCTAGCACAGATACGCAGTATTTT. It translates to CASSLVERGASTDTQYF.

This clonotype was detected a few times. The rearrangement links TRBV5-1 to TRBJ2-2; D call uncertain. Per germline, CDR1 SGHRS and CDR2 YFSETQ. V shed 0 bases and J shed 0 bases, with 6 bases lying between them. The CDR3 is 15 amino acids. The CDR3 coding sequence is TGCGCCAGCAGCTTGGAATCCGCGAACACCGGGGAGCTGTTTTTT. Amino acid sequence: CASSLESANTGELFF. Full variable domain (remainder filled in from reference TRBV5-1 and TRBJ2-2): KAGVTQTPRYLIKTRGQQVTLSCSPISGHRSVSWYQQTPGQGLQFLFEYFSETQRNKGNFPGRFSGRQFSNSRSEMNVSTLELGDSALYLCASSLESANTGELFFGEGSRLTVL.

The gene calls are TRBV7-2 and TRBJ2-2; D unresolved. V was pared by 5 bases and J by 10 bases, with 11 bases between. The V gene's germline CDR1 is SGHTA and CDR2 FQGNSA. The CDR3 totals 12 residues. CDR3 sequence reads: CASSDISEELFF. Here the CDR3 DNA reads TGTGCCAGCAGCGATATAAGCGAGGAGCTGTTTTTT.

The rearrangement links TRBV12-3 or TRBV12-4 to TRBJ1-6, with D tentatively TRBD1 (5 bases). The V end was cut by 4 bases, the J end by 10 bases, with 14 bases between. The CDR3 is made up of 14 amino acids. CDR3 sequence reads: CASSSSGLVSPLHF. For the CDR3, the DNA is TGTGCCAGCAGTTCCTCAGGGCTTGTGTCACCCCTCCACTTT.

This clonotype turned up a few times. This rearrangement joins TRBV7-2 to TRBJ1-1, with a weak D call TRBD1 (5 bases). CDR3 length: 15 residues. From germline, CDR1 is SGHTA and CDR2 FQGNSA. V was cut by 1 base and J by 2 bases, with 11 bases left in between. The CDR3 protein is CASSLVPGLNTEAFF. The CDR3 nucleotides read TGTGCCAGCAGCTTAGTTCCGGGACTCAACACTGAAGCTTTCTTT.

The V gene is TRBV14, the J gene TRBJ1-1, with D maybe TRBD1 (6 bases). Deletions cut 4 bases from V and 3 bases from J, with 12 bases between. CDR1 SGHDN and CDR2 FVKESK come from the germline V gene. The CDR3 totals 14 residues. CDR3: CASSRSQGYTEAFF. DNA of the CDR3: TGTGCCAGCAGCCGCAGTCAGGGGTACACTGAAGCTTTCTTT.

This clonotype showed up many times. The J gene is TRBJ2-1, the V gene TRBV5-1; D is unresolved. CDR1 is SGHRS and CDR2 is YFSETQ in the germline V gene. V was clipped by 0 bases and J by 5 bases, with 12 bases between them. The CDR3 runs 15 residues. The CDR3 loop reads CASSLAVLGNNEQFF. The CDR3 nucleotides are TGCGCCAGCAGCTTGGCCGTGTTGGGCAACAATGAGCAGTTCTTC.

This clonotype occurred a few times. The chain is built from TRBV27 and TRBJ2-2; TRBD2 matches 7 bases. The CDR3 loop spans 18 amino acids. V shed 4 bases and J 0 bases; nucleotides not matched to a gene: 11. CDR1 is MNHEY, CDR2 SMNVEV, per germline (reference sequence). This chain's CDR3 is CASSSRGGPFANTGELFF. CDR3 DNA sequence: TGTGCCAGCAGTTCCCGGGGAGGGCCGTTCGCGAACACCGGGGAGCTGTTTTTT.

This chain links TRBV20-1 with TRBJ2-7, with D perhaps matching TRBD1 or TRBD2 (6 bases each). Germline CDR1 is DFQATT and CDR2 is SNEGSKA (reference sequence). The V end lost 0 bases, the J end lost 0 bases, and 15 bases lay between the germline ends. The length of the CDR3 is 16 residues. The CDR3 nucleotides are TGCAGTGCTAGAGATCGGGTCGGGGGCCACTCCTACGAGCAGTACTTC. It is translated as CSARDRVGGHSYEQYF.

The gene calls are TRBV20-1 and TRBJ2-7, with TRBD1 as a possible D gene (6 bases). From germline, CDR1 is DFQATT and CDR2 SNEGSKA (reference sequence). The CDR3 is made up of 10 amino acids. The CDR3 DNA reads TGCAGGAACAGGGCCCCCGAGCAGTACTTC. Its protein product is CRNRAPEQYF.

The gene calls are TRBV28 and TRBJ2-1; possible D gene TRBD2, 5 bases. Germline CDR1 and CDR2: MDHEN and SYDVKM. The CDR3 length is 16 residues. Trimming pared 0 bases from V and 4 bases from J, leaving 13 bases between. DNA for the CDR3: TGTGCCAGCAGTTTATGGGACTTCGCCTTATACAATGAGCAGTTCTTC. This sequence encodes CASSLWDFALYNEQFF. The variable domain in full, with the rest retrieved from reference TRBV28 and TRBJ2-1, is DVKVTQSSRYLVKRTGEKVFLECVQDMDHENMFWYRQDPGLGLRLIYFSYDVKMKEKGDIPEGYSVSREKKERFSLILESASTNQTSMYLCASSLWDFALYNEQFFGPGTRLTVL.

V is TRBV6-6 and J is TRBJ2-7; D is ambiguous. In germline, CDR1 is MNHNY, CDR2 SVGAGI (reference sequence). The CDR3 has 14 amino acids. With 0 bases removed from V and 7 bases from J, the gap between germline ends came to 13 bases. Here the CDR3 DNA reads TGTGCCAGCAGTTACTCGGCCACAAAAGGAGAGCAGTACGTC. It codes for CASSYSATKGEQYV.

This chain links TRBV7-9 with TRBJ2-7; the D gene is possibly TRBD1 (5 bases). The CDR3 loop spans 14 amino acids. Germline CDR1 reads SEHNR; CDR2 reads FQNEAQ (reference sequence). Trimming cost V 1 base and J 5 bases, with 12 bases left between them. As DNA, the CDR3 is TGTGCCAGCAGCTTAGGATCAGGGTCCGACGAGCAGTACGTC. It encodes CASSLGSGSDEQYV.

This clonotype has just a few counts. V gene TRBV10-3 combines with J gene TRBJ2-7, with 9 bases matching TRBD1. From germline, CDR1 is ENHRY and CDR2 SYGVKD. The CDR3 contains 15 residues. With V trimmed by 3 bases and J by 5 bases, 8 bases remained unmatched. CDR3 DNA sequence: TGTGCCATCAGTGACCCGGGACAGGGAATAAACGAGCAGTACTTC. It translates to CAISDPGQGINEQYF.

In its sample, this clonotype was seen a few times. The rearrangement links TRBV12-3 or TRBV12-4 to TRBJ1-5; D uncertain. V lost 7 bases, J lost 3 bases, and 16 bases lay in between. This CDR3 has 15 residues. In DNA, the CDR3 is TGTGCCAGCACCTTCGGGTACGGTTTCAATCAGCCCCAGCATTTT. Translation gives CASTFGYGFNQPQHF.

The J gene is TRBJ1-6, the V gene TRBV10-2; TRBD1 matches 8 bases. Unmatched junction bases numbered 4, after V lost 6 bases and J lost 0 bases. The CDR3 has 16 residues. Germline CDR1 and CDR2: WSHSY and SAAADI. The CDR3 sequence is CASRDRDTSYNSPLHF. CDR3 DNA: TGCGCCAGCAGGGACAGGGACACCTCCTATAATTCACCCCTCCACTTT.

This chain uses TRBV12-5 with TRBJ2-3; 9 bases fit TRBD2. J gave up 2 bases and V 2 bases, and 8 bases lay outside the gene matches. The CDR3 is 17 amino acids. Germline assignment: CDR1 LGHNT and CDR2 FRNRAP. The CDR3: CASGLPQAGGLTDTQYF. The CDR3 DNA reads as TGTGCTAGTGGTTTGCCACAAGCGGGGGGACTCACAGATACGCAGTATTTT.

This clonotype occurred many times. J is TRBJ2-3 and V is TRBV7-3, with 7 bases identical to TRBD1. V shed 1 base and J 0 bases; nucleotides not matched to a gene: 10. Germline CDR1 SGHTA, CDR2 FQGTGA. The CDR3 is made up of 18 amino acids. The CDR3: CASSLRGGFPLSTDTQYF. CDR3 in DNA: TGTGCCAGCAGCTTAAGAGGGGGCTTTCCCCTTAGCACAGATACGCAGTATTTT. The full variable domain, rest sourced from reference TRBV7-3 and TRBJ2-3, is GAGVSQTPSNKVTEKGKYVELRCDPISGHTALYWYRQSLGQGPEFLIYFQGTGAADDSGLPNDRFFAVRPEGSVSTLKIQRTERGDSAVYLCASSLRGGFPLSTDTQYFGPGTRLTVL.

The chain couples TRBV20-1 to TRBJ2-7, with D tentatively TRBD1 (6 bases). Germline V CDR1 and CDR2: DFQATT, SNEGSKA (reference sequence). V was shortened by 4 bases and J by 2 bases, with 9 bases between the two germline ends. This CDR3 comprises 12 residues. CDR3 DNA: TGCAGTGCTATGTCAGGGGCCTACGAGCAGTACTTC. Its protein product is CSAMSGAYEQYF.

This clonotype was counted between two and nine times. The rearrangement links TRBV7-9 to TRBJ1-2; D gene ambiguous. Germline V CDR1 and CDR2: SEHNR, FQNEAQ (reference sequence). V was clipped by 10 bases and J by 0 bases, with 30 bases between them. The CDR3 extends over 19 amino acids. CDR3 sequence reads: CAIDPRPVYESGANYGYTF. Written as DNA, the CDR3 is TGTGCCATCGACCCCCGTCCCGTCTATGAGTCCGGCGCTAACTATGGCTACACCTTC.

This clonotype turned up a few times. Written as DNA, the CDR3 is TGTGCCAGCAGCTCCGCGGGACTAGTGGAGACCCAGTACTTC. Translated: CASSSAGLVETQYF. The V call is TRBV11-2, the J call TRBJ2-5; TRBD2 matches 8 bases. The ends lost 4 bases at V and 5 bases at J; junction bases unmatched: 6. Germline values: CDR1 SGHAT, CDR2 FQNNGV. The CDR3 has 14 amino acids.